This TCR beta chain was retrieved from a study of cytomegalovirus exposure and HLA in healthy donors. Germline assignment: CDR1 MGHDK and CDR2 SYGVNS. The germline V and J ends were trimmed by 2 bases and 8 bases, with 19 bases remaining between them. The CDR3 totals 16 residues. This PCR relied on a set of 60 Vbeta primers and 13 Jbeta primers. Repertoires were generated with immunoSEQ multiplex PCR, while TCRdb's copy carries only in-frame clones and drops some. The sample records about 170,000 clones, about 80% being singletons. This clone was observed a handful of times. The genes are TRBV25-1 and TRBJ2-1; maybe TRBD2 (7 bases). Sample: PBMCs. The sequence was collected from a woman in her 50s in good health and CMV-seronegative. The CDR3 loop is CASSERSSRGGDEQFF. The CDR3 DNA reads TGTGCCAGCAGTGAAAGGTCTTCGAGGGGGGGCGATGAGCAGTTCTTC.